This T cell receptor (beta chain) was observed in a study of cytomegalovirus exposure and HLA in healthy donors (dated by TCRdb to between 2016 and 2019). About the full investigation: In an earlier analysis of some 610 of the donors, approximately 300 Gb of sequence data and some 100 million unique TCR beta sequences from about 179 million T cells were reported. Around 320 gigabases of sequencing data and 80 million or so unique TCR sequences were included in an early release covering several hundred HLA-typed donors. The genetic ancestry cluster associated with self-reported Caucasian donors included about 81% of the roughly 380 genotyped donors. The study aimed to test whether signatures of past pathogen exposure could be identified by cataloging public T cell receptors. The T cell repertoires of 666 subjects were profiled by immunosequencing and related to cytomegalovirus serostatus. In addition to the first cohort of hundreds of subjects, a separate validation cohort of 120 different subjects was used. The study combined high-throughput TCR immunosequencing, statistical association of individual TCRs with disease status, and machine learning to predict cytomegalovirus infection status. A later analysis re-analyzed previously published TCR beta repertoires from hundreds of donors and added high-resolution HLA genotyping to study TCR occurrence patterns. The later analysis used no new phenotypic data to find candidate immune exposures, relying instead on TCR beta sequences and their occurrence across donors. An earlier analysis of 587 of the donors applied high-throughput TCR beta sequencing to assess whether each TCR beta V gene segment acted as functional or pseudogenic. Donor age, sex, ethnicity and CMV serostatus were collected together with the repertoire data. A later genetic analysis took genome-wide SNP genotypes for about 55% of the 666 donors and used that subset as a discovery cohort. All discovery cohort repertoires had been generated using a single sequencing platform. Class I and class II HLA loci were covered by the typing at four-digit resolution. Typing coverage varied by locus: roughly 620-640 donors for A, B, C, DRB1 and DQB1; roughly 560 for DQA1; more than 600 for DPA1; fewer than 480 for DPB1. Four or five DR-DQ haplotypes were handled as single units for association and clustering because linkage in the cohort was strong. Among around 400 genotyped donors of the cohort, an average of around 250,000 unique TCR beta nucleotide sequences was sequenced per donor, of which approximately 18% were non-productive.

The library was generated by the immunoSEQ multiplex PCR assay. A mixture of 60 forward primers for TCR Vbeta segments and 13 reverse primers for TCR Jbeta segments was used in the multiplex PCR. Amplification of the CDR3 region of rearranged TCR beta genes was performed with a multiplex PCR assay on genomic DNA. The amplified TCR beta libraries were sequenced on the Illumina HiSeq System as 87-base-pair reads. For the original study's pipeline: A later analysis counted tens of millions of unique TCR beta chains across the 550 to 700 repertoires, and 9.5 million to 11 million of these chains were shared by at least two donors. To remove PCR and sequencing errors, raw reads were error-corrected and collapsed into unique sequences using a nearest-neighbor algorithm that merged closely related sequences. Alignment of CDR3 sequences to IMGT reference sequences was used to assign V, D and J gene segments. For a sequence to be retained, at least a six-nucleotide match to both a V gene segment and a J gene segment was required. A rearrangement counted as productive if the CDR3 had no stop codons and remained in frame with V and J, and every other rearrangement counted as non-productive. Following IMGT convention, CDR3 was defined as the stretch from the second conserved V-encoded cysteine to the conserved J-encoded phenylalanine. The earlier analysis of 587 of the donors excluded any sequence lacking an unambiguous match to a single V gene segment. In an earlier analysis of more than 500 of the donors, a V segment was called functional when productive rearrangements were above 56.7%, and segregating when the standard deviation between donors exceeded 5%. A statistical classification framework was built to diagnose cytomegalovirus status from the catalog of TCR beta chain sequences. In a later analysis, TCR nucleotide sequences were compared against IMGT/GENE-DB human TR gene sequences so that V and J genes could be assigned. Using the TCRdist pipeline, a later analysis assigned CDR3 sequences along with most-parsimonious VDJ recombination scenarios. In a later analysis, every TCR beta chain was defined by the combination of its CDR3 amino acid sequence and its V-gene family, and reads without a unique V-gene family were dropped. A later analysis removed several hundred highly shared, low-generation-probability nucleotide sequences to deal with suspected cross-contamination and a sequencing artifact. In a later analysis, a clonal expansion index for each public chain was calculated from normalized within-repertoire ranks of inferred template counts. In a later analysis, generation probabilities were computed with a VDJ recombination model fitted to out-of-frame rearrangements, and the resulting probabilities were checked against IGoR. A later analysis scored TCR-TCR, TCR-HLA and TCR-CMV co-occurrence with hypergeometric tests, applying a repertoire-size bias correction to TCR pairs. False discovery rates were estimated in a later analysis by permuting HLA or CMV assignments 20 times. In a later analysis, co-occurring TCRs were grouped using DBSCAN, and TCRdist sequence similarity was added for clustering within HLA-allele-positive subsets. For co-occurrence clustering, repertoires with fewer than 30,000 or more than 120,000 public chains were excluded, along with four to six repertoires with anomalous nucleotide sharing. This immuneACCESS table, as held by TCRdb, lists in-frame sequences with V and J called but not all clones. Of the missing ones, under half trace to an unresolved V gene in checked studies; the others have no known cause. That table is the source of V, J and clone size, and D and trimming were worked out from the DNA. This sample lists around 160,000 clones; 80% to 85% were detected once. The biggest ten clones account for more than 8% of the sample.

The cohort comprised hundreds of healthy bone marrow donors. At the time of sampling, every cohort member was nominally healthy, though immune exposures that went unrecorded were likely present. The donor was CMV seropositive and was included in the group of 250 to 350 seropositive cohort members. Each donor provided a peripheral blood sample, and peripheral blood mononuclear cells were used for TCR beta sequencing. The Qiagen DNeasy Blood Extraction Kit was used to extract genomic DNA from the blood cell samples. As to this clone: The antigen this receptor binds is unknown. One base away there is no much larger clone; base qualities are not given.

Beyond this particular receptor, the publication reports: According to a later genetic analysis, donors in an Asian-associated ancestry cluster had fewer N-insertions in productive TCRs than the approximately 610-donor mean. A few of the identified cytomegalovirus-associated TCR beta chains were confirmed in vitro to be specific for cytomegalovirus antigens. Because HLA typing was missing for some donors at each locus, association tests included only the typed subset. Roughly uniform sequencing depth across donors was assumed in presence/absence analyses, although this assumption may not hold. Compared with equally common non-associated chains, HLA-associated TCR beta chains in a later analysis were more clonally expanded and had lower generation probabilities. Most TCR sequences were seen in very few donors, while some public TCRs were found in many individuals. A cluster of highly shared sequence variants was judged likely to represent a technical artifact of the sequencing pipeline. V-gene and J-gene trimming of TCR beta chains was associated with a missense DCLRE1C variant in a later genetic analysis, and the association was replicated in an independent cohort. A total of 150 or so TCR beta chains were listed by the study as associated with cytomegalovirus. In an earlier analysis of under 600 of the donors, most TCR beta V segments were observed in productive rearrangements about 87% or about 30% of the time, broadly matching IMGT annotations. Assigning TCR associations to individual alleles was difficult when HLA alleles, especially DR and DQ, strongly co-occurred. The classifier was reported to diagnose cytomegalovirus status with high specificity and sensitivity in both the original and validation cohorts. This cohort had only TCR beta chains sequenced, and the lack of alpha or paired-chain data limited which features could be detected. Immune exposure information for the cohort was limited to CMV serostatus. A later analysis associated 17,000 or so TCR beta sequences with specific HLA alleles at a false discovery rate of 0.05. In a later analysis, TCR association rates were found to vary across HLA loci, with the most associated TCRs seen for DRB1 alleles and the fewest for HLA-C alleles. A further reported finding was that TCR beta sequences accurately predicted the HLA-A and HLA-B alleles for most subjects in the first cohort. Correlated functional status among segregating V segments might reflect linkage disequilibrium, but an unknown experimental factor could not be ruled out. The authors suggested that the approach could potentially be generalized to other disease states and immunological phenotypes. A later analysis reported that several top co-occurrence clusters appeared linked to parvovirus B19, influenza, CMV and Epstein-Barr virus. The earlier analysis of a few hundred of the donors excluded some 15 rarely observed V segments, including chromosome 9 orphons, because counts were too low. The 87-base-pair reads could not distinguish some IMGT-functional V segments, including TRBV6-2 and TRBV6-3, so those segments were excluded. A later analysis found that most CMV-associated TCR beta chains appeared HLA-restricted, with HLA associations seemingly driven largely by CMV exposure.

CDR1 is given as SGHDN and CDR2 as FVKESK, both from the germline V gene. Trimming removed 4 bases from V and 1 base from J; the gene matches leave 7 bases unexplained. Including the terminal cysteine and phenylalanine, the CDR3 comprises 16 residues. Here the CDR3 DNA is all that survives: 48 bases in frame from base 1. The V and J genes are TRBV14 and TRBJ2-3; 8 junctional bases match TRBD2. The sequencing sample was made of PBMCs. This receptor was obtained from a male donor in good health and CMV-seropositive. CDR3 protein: CASSPLAGGRTDTQYF. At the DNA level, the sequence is TGTGCCAGCAGCCCCTTGGCGGGGGGACGCACAGATACGCAGTATTTT.